This entry concerns a single TCR beta chain. The source of the sample is a study of T cell changes during pregnancy in multiple sclerosis. Looked up from germline, CDR1 is GTSNPN and CDR2 is SVGIG (reference sequence). With V trimmed by 0 bases and J by 4 bases, 9 bases remained unmatched. The CDR3 has 16 amino acids. Assay used: immunoSEQ multiplex PCR; TCRdb lists only in-frame clones, some missing. The sample carries roughly 61,000 clones, around 90% recorded once. The origin of this receptor is a female donor in good health, enrolled as a control in a pregnancy study. Material: peripheral blood, obtained in the first trimester of pregnancy. V is TRBV30 and J is TRBJ1-2, with 9 nucleotides matching TRBD1. In DNA form, the CDR3 reads TGTGCCTGGAGTGTATCTGGTGGGACAGGGACCTATGGCTACACCTTC. Protein product: CAWSVSGGTGTYGYTF. Full variable domain (remainder filled in from reference TRBV30 and TRBJ1-2): SQTIHQWPATLVQPVGSPLSLECTVEGTSNPNLYWYRQAAGRGLQLLFYSVGIGQISSEVPQNLSASRPQDRQFILSSKKLLLSDSGFYLCAWSVSGGTGTYGYTFGSGTRLTVV.